One sample yielded the 19 T cell receptor beta chains listed below, sequenced in a study of T cells after yellow fever vaccination. TCRdb reprocessed the 5' RACE reads via MiXCR and lists one record per CDR3 protein. Of 550,000 or so distinct CDR3 sequences in the sample, roughly 19% were seen once. This sample comprised PBMCs, obtained 15 days after the yellow fever booster vaccination. These receptors were taken from a man aged 25-40 years who received the YFV17D yellow fever vaccine.

This chain links TRBV30 with TRBJ2-5; a weak D match, TRBD2 (6 bases). This CDR3 is 13 amino acids long. Germline-derived CDR1 and CDR2 are GTSNPN and SVGIG (reference sequence). V lost 2 bases, J lost 0 bases, and 7 bases lay in between. The CDR3 nucleotides are TGTGCCTGGAGTAGCGGGTACCAAGAGACCCAGTACTTC. Translated, it gives CAWSSGYQETQYF.

The rearrangement uses TRBV7-2 and TRBJ2-3; maybe TRBD1 (5 bases). Germline assignment: CDR1 SGHTA and CDR2 FQGNSA. The V end lost 5 bases, the J end lost 0 bases, and 18 bases lay between the germline ends. The CDR3 totals 17 residues. The CDR3 loop is CASSRGVQGRSTDTQYF. In nucleotides, the CDR3 is TGTGCCAGCAGCCGAGGTGTTCAGGGAAGGAGCACAGATACGCAGTATTTT.

The count of this clonotype is one. The V call is TRBV11-1, the J call TRBJ2-7; 8 nucleotides align to TRBD2. The CDR3 is 15 residues long. The V gene's germline CDR1 is SGHAT and CDR2 FQDESV (reference sequence). J gave up 2 bases and V 3 bases, and 6 bases lay outside the gene matches. The CDR3 protein is CASSFHGTRPYEQYF. The CDR3 nucleotides read TGTGCCAGCAGCTTCCACGGGACTAGGCCCTACGAGCAGTACTTC.

This clonotype was picked up many times. The rearrangement links TRBV9 to TRBJ2-1, with a possible D match to TRBD2 (6 bases). The V end was cut by 3 bases, the J end by 4 bases, with 17 bases between. From germline, CDR1 is SGDLS and CDR2 YYNGEE. This CDR3 region has 16 residues. The CDR3, as DNA: TGTGCCAGCAGCGAAACTAGCTGGGACGATTACAATGAGCAGTTCTTC. Translating gives CASSETSWDDYNEQFF. Looking up the rest from reference TRBV9 and TRBJ2-1 gives the full variable domain: DSGVTQTPKHLITATGQRVTLRCSPRSGDLSVYWYQQSLDQGLQFLIQYYNGEERAKGNILERFSAQQFPDLHSELNLSSLELGDSALYFCASSETSWDDYNEQFFGPGTRLTVL.

This sequence joins TRBV5-4 and TRBJ1-2; 10 bases are shared with TRBD1. The CDR3 loop spans 15 amino acids. The J segment lost 6 bases and the V segment lost 0 bases, leaving 5 bases of the junction unmatched. Germline V gives CDR1 SGHNT, CDR2 YYREEE (reference sequence). CDR3 amino acids: CASSLDPTGGNGYTF. The CDR3 DNA sequence: TGTGCCAGCAGCTTGGATCCGACAGGGGGCAATGGCTACACCTTC.

A few counts support this clonotype. The CDR3 region has the DNA TGTGCCAGCAGCTTTCCTCCCGGGGAGCTGTTTTTT. Its protein is CASSFPPGELFF. The genes are TRBV7-3 and TRBJ2-2; D is undetermined. V gave up 3 bases and J gave up 6 bases, with 5 bases separating them. The CDR3 extends over 12 amino acids. Germline lookup yields CDR1 SGHTA and CDR2 FQGTGA.

This clonotype turned up a few times. The chain recombines TRBV10-3 with TRBJ1-2; 9 bases are a match to TRBD1. The V gene's germline CDR1 is ENHRY and CDR2 SYGVKD. The J segment lost 7 bases and the V segment lost 10 bases, leaving 16 bases of the junction unmatched. CDR3 length equals 15 residues. The CDR3 coding sequence is TGTGCCACCTCAAACCGGGACAGGGAGAGTGGTGGCTACACCTTC. As protein: CATSNRDRESGGYTF.

V and J are TRBV7-2 and TRBJ2-5; D gene uncertain. Germline V gene lookup returns CDR1 SGHTA and CDR2 FQGNSA. Trimming left V 5 bases short and J 3 bases short, with 7 bases between. CDR3 length: 12 amino acids. The CDR3 loop is CASSQRKETQYF. CDR3 sequence (DNA): TGTGCCAGCAGCCAACGGAAAGAGACCCAGTACTTC. Full variable domain (rest looked up from reference TRBV7-2 and TRBJ2-5): GAGVSQSPSNKVTEKGKDVELRCDPISGHTALYWYRQSLGQGLEFLIYFQGNSAPDKSGLPSDRFSAERTGGSVSTLTIQRTQQEDSAVYLCASSQRKETQYFGPGTRLLVL.

This sequence joins TRBV7-8 and TRBJ2-1, with D tentatively TRBD2 (5 bases). The V gene's germline CDR1 is SGHVS and CDR2 FQNEAQ. V lost 5 bases to trimming and J lost 3 bases, with 17 bases between them. The CDR3 covers 16 residues. CDR3 sequence (DNA): TGTGCCAGCAGCCCAATTGAGAGCGGTTTCTACAATGAGCAGTTCTTC. This encodes CASSPIESGFYNEQFF.

V and J are TRBV20-1 and TRBJ2-7; TRBD2 agrees at 7 bases. CDR3 length: 13 residues. V was pared by 6 bases and J by 2 bases, with 7 bases of the junction left unmatched. Germline values: CDR1 DFQATT, CDR2 SNEGSKA (reference sequence). CDR3 loop: CSAGGTLTYEQYF. The CDR3 coding sequence is TGCAGTGCGGGGGGGACTTTAACCTACGAGCAGTACTTC.

The rearrangement links TRBV28 to TRBJ1-5, with TRBD1 identical over 8 bases. Germline V gene lookup returns CDR1 MDHEN and CDR2 SYDVKM. The length of the CDR3 is 15 residues. V lost 5 bases and J lost 2; bases outside the gene matches: 5. The CDR3 DNA follows: TGTGCCAGCAGTGAACAGGGGGAGGGCAATCAGCCCCAGCATTTT. Translation: CASSEQGEGNQPQHF.

The chain joins TRBV7-9 to TRBJ2-5; 12 bases align to TRBD2. The CDR3 is made up of 14 amino acids. CDR1 SEHNR and CDR2 FQNEAQ come from the germline V gene (reference sequence). V shed 4 bases and J 5 bases; nucleotides not matched to a gene: 2. The CDR3 spells CASSSTSGSETQYF. The CDR3 DNA reads TGTGCCAGCAGCTCGACTAGCGGGAGTGAGACCCAGTACTTC.

This clonotype was counted a few times. DNA of the CDR3: TGCAGTGCTAGAGTTAGCGGGACTAGCGGGAGTAGGGTCTACGAGCAGTACTTC. Its protein is CSARVSGTSGSRVYEQYF. The chain couples TRBV20-1 to TRBJ2-7; 14 bases line up with TRBD2. Germline V gives CDR1 DFQATT, CDR2 SNEGSKA (reference sequence). The CDR3 spans 18 residues. V shed 1 base, J shed 3 bases, and the junction held 11 bases outside the gene matches.

The V and J genes are TRBV4-1 and TRBJ2-1; 14 bases line up with TRBD2. V lost 4 bases and J lost 0; bases outside the gene matches: 14. Germline V gene sequence: CDR1 MGHRA, CDR2 YSYEKL. The CDR3 covers 21 residues. This CDR3 reads CASSLPGLAGGPINSYNEQFF. In DNA, the CDR3 is TGCGCCAGCAGCCTCCCCGGACTAGCGGGAGGCCCGATTAACTCCTACAATGAGCAGTTCTTC.

The V and J genes are TRBV7-9 and TRBJ2-1, with D hard to call. CDR1 and CDR2 from the germline V gene are SEHNR and FQNEAQ (reference sequence). The CDR3 is 11 amino acids. V was cut by 4 bases and J by 10 bases, with 8 bases left in between. This chain's CDR3 is CASSSGEEQFF. DNA of the CDR3: TGTGCCAGCAGCTCGGGTGAGGAGCAGTTCTTC.

The rearrangement links TRBV4-3 to TRBJ1-1, with 8 positions matching TRBD1. The CDR3 contains 18 residues. Germline V lookup: CDR1 LGHNA, CDR2 YSLEER. V lost 2 bases, J lost 0 bases, and 11 bases stayed unmatched. The CDR3 protein is CASSQKRTGRGMNTEAFF. In DNA form, the CDR3 reads TGCGCCAGCAGCCAAAAAAGGACAGGGCGCGGGATGAACACTGAAGCTTTCTTT.

V is TRBV7-9 and J is TRBJ2-1; no definite D call. Germline V gene lookup returns CDR1 SEHNR and CDR2 FQNEAQ (reference sequence). The CDR3 runs to 15 residues. V was clipped by 2 bases and J by 4 bases, with 12 bases between them. The DNA for the CDR3 is TGTGCCAGCAGCTTAATAGGTTTGACGTACAATGAGCAGTTCTTC. Translation: CASSLIGLTYNEQFF.

The rearrangement links TRBV12-3 or TRBV12-4 to TRBJ2-3; D might be TRBD1 (6 bases). The V end lost 6 bases, the J end lost 4 bases, and 11 bases lay between the germline ends. This CDR3 contains 13 residues. The CDR3 region has the DNA TGTGCCAGCAGCTACACAGGGCCAGATACGCAGTATTTT. It specifies CASSYTGPDTQYF.

This clonotype appeared a few times. This chain joins TRBV6-1 and TRBJ2-3; 10 bases line up with TRBD1. CDR1 MNHNS and CDR2 SASEGT come from the germline V gene. This CDR3 has 15 residues. Trimming cost V 7 bases and J 3 bases; bases outside gene matches: 7. CDR3 region: CASNPGTGATDTQYF. In DNA form, the CDR3 reads TGTGCCAGCAACCCGGGGACAGGGGCTACAGATACGCAGTATTTT.